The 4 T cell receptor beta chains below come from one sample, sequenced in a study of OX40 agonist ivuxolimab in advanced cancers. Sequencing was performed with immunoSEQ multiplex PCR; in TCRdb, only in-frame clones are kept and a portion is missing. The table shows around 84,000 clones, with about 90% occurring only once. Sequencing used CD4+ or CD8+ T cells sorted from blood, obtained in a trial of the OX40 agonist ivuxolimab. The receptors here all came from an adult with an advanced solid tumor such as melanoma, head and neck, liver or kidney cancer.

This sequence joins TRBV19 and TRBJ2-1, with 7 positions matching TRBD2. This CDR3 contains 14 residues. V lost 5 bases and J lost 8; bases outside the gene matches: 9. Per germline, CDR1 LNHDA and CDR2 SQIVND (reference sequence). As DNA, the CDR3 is TGTGCCAGTAGTCCAAGGACTAGAACTGATGAGCAGTTCTTC. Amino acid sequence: CASSPRTRTDEQFF.

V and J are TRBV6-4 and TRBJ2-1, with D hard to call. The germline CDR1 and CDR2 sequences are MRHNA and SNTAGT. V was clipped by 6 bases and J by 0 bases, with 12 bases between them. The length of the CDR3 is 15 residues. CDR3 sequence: CASSSGSSSYNEQFF. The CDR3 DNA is TGTGCCAGCAGCTCGGGTTCGAGCTCCTACAATGAGCAGTTCTTC.

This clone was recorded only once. Written as DNA, the CDR3 is TGCGCCAGCAAACGACAGGGTCGGGAGAACACTGAAGCTTTCTTT. It encodes CASKRQGRENTEAFF. The genes are TRBV10-2 and TRBJ1-1, with 7 positions matching TRBD1. Per germline, CDR1 WSHSY and CDR2 SAAADI. The CDR3 runs 15 residues. Losses at the gene ends were 7 bases for V and 1 base for J; bases not matched to a gene: 9.

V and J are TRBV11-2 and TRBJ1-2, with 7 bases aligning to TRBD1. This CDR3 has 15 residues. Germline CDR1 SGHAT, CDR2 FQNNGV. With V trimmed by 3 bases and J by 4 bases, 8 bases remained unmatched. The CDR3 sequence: CASSFRDSGTYGYTF. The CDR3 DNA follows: TGTGCCAGCAGCTTCCGGGACAGCGGTACCTATGGCTACACCTTC.